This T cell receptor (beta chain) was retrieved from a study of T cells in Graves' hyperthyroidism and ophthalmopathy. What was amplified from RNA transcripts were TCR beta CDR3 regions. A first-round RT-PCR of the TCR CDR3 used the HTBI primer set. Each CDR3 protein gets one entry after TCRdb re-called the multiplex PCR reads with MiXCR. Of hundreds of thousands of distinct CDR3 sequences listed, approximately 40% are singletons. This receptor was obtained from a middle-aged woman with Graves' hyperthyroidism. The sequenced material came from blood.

The CDR3 sequence is CASSLAADNRVYEQYF. The CDR3 bases are TGTGCCAGCAGCTTAGCGGCAGATAACAGGGTCTACGAGCAGTACTTC. The chain combines TRBV7-2 with TRBJ2-7, with D tentatively TRBD1 (6 bases). This CDR3 region has 16 residues. Trimming stripped 0 bases from V and 3 bases from J, with 15 bases between. In germline, CDR1 is SGHTA, CDR2 FQGNSA.